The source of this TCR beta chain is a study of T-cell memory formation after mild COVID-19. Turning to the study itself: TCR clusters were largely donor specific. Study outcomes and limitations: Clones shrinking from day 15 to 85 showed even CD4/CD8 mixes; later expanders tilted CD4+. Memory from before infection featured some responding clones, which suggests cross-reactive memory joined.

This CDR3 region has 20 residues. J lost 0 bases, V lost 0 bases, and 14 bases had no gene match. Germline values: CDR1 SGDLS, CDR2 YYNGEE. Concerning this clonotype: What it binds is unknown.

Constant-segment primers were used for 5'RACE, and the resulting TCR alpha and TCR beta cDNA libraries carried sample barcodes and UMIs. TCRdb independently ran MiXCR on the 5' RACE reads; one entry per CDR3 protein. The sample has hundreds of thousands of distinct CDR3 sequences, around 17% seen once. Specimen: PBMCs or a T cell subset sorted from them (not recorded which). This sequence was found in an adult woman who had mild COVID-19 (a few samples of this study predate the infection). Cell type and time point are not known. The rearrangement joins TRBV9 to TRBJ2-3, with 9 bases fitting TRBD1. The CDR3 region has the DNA TGTGCCAGCAGCGTAGTATCTGAAGGGGACGGACAGGGGAGCACAGATACGCAGTATTTT. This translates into CASSVVSEGDGQGSTDTQYF.